Below are 9 T cell receptor beta chains sequenced from a single sample in a study of untreated major depressive disorder. The repertoire was sequenced with immunoSEQ multiplex PCR; TCRdb's copy has only in-frame clones and lacks some. The sample comprises about 21,000 clones, roughly nine tenths of which are singletons, and around 0.5% rests with the top ten. Sequenced: CD4+ T cells from PBMCs. The receptor set was obtained from a woman aged 40 to 50 in good health.

V usage is TRBV19 and J usage is TRBJ2-2; D is ambiguous. Looked up from germline, CDR1 is LNHDA and CDR2 is SQIVND (reference sequence). Trimming removed 3 bases at V and 6 bases at J, with 5 bases between. The CDR3 consists of 12 residues. The CDR3 sequence: CASSMRSGELFF. The CDR3 DNA reads TGTGCCAGTAGTATGAGGTCCGGGGAGCTGTTTTTT.

The rearrangement uses TRBV6-6 and TRBJ1-1; 10 bases are shared with TRBD1. The germline V gene encodes CDR1 MNHNY and CDR2 SVGAGI (reference sequence). This CDR3 has 14 residues. J was trimmed by 5 bases and V by 10 bases; bases with no gene match: 10. Here the CDR3 DNA reads TGTGCCACCCAGGCCGGGACAGGGGTTACTGAAGCTTTCTTT. It codes for CATQAGTGVTEAFF.

The genes are TRBV6-5 and TRBJ1-1; no clear D gene. V shed 4 bases and J shed 1 base, with 13 bases lying between them. The CDR3 has 15 amino acids. CDR1 is MNHEY, CDR2 SVGAGI, per germline. In nucleotides, the CDR3 is TGTGCCAGCAGTTCCCTAGGACGGGCGAACACTGAAGCTTTCTTT. This codes for CASSSLGRANTEAFF.

The rearrangement uses TRBV5-1 and TRBJ1-5, with 7 bases fitting TRBD1. The CDR3 has 18 residues. CDR1 and CDR2 from the germline V gene are SGHRS and YFSETQ. Germline trimming cut 0 bases from V and 0 bases from J; bases unmatched to any gene: 9. The CDR3: CASSLGQGGRYSNQPQHF. DNA of the CDR3: TGCGCCAGCAGCTTGGGACAGGGTGGCCGCTATAGCAATCAGCCCCAGCATTTT.

The chain joins TRBV7-8 to TRBJ2-7; 13 bases agree with TRBD2. This CDR3 has 15 residues. With V trimmed by 5 bases and J by 9 bases, 10 bases remained unmatched. CDR1 and CDR2 from the germline V gene are SGHVS and FQNEAQ. The CDR3 here is CASSKRRLAGGMQYF. The CDR3 bases are TGTGCCAGCAGCAAACGCCGACTAGCGGGAGGAATGCAGTACTTC.

The chain is built from TRBV29-1 and TRBJ2-1; possible D gene TRBD1, 6 bases. V was shortened by 6 bases and J by 0 bases, with 9 bases between the two germline ends. The CDR3 extends over 13 amino acids. Per the germline V gene, CDR1 is SQVTM and CDR2 is ANQGSEA. The CDR3 here is CSVTGSSYNEQFF. The CDR3 region has the DNA TGCAGCGTCACAGGGAGCTCCTACAATGAGCAGTTCTTC.

CDR3 sequence reads: CASSSGPRDTIYF. In DNA, the CDR3 is TGTGCCAGCAGCTCGGGACCGAGGGACACCATATATTTT. The J gene is TRBJ1-3, the V gene TRBV7-2, with a tentative D call TRBD1 (5 bases). Trimming shortened V by 4 bases and J by 8 bases, and 12 bases separated the two germline ends. Germline V CDR1 and CDR2: SGHTA, FQGNSA. The CDR3 contains 13 residues.

The V call is TRBV29-1, the J call TRBJ1-2; a weak D match, TRBD1 (6 bases). CDR3 length: 15 amino acids. CDR1 and CDR2 from the germline V gene are SQVTM and ANQGSEA. Trimming cost V 1 base and J 2 bases, with 14 bases left between them. CDR3 DNA sequence: TGCAGCGTTGAAGGGAGGGGGAGTTCCAACTATGGCTACACCTTC. This gives the protein CSVEGRGSSNYGYTF.

In DNA form, the CDR3 reads TGTGCCAGCGCAGTGACAGGGGAAAACACCGGGGAGCTGTTTTTT. Translation: CASAVTGENTGELFF. V is TRBV6-6 and J is TRBJ2-2; 8 nucleotides align to TRBD1. CDR3 length: 15 residues. With V trimmed by 8 bases and J by 2 bases, 7 bases remained unmatched. The germline gives CDR1 MNHNY, CDR2 SVGAGI (reference sequence).